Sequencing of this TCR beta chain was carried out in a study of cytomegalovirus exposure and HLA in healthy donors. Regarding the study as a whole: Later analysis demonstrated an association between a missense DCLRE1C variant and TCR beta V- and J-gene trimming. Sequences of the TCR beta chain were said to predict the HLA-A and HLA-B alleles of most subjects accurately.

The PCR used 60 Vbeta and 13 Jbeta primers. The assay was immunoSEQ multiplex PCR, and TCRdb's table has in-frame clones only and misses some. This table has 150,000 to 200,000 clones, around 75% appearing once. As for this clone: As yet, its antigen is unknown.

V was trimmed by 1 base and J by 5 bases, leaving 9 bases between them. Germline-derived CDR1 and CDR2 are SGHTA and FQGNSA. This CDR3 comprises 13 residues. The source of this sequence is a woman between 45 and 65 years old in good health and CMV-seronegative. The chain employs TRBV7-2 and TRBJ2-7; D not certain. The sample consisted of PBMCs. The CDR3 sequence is CASSLGANNEQYF. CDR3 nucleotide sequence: TGTGCCAGCAGCTTAGGGGCCAACAACGAGCAGTACTTC.